The 32 T cell receptor beta chains listed next were all sequenced from one sample in a study of OX40 agonist ivuxolimab in advanced cancers. Sequencing was performed with immunoSEQ multiplex PCR; in TCRdb, only in-frame clones are kept and a portion is missing. Seen here are fewer than 200,000 clones, roughly 94% observed once, and the top ten hold about 0.3%. This specimen consisted of CD4+ or CD8+ T cells sorted from blood, obtained in a trial of the OX40 agonist ivuxolimab. These receptors were collected from an adult with an advanced solid tumor such as melanoma, head and neck, liver or kidney cancer.

The V and J genes are TRBV29-1 and TRBJ2-1, with TRBD2 identical over 11 bases. Unmatched junction bases numbered 9, after V lost 5 bases and J lost 6 bases. CDR1 SQVTM and CDR2 ANQGSEA come from the germline V gene. This CDR3 is built from 15 residues. As DNA, the CDR3 is TGCAGCGTTCCCTCAACTAGCGGGAGTAGCAATGAGCAGTTCTTC. It translates to CSVPSTSGSSNEQFF.

This clone appeared once. The chain employs TRBV6-4 and TRBJ2-7, with D maybe TRBD1 (7 bases). V lost 6 bases and J 10 bases, leaving 19 bases between the germline ends. The germline gives CDR1 MRHNA, CDR2 SNTAGT. CDR3 length: 13 residues. Here the CDR3 DNA reads TGTGCCAGCAGCACCACAACGGAGGGGGCTCAGTACTTC. Protein product: CASSTTTEGAQYF.

The chain recombines TRBV6-5 with TRBJ2-1, with 7 bases lining up with TRBD2. Losses at the gene ends were 5 bases for V and 2 bases for J; bases not matched to a gene: 6. Germline CDR1 and CDR2: MNHEY and SVGAGI. This CDR3 region has 15 residues. In DNA, the CDR3 is TGTGCCAGCAGTAAGGGGAGGGCCCCCTACAATGAGCAGTTCTTC. Its translation: CASSKGRAPYNEQFF.

The chain recombines TRBV4-3 with TRBJ2-1, with 9 bases aligning to TRBD1. The CDR3 extends over 18 amino acids. Germline V CDR1 and CDR2: LGHNA, YSLEER. V was clipped by 0 bases and J by 3 bases; unmatched bases: 9. The CDR3 nucleotides are TGCGCCAGCAGCCAAGAAAGGCGTGGGACAGGGAACTACAATGAGCAGTTCTTC. Amino acid sequence: CASSQERRGTGNYNEQFF.

V is TRBV5-1 and J is TRBJ1-2, with D perhaps TRBD1 (5 bases). The CDR3 runs to 14 residues. Germline V gene data show CDR1 as SGHRS and CDR2 as YFSETQ. V lost 4 bases and J lost 1, with 11 bases in between. The CDR3 spells CASSGGRINYGYTF. Here the CDR3 DNA reads TGCGCCAGCAGCGGGGGACGGATTAACTATGGCTACACCTTC.

This chain links TRBV5-1 with TRBJ1-2; 9 nucleotides line up with TRBD1. V lost 2 bases to trimming and J lost 1 base; unmatched junction nucleotides: 3. Germline V CDR1 and CDR2: SGHRS, YFSETQ. This CDR3 comprises 15 residues. The CDR3 loop is CASSFGDRVNYGYTF. CDR3 bases: TGCGCCAGCAGCTTTGGGGACAGGGTTAACTATGGCTACACCTTC. Looking up the rest from reference TRBV5-1 and TRBJ1-2 gives the full variable domain: KAGVTQTPRYLIKTRGQQVTLSCSPISGHRSVSWYQQTPGQGLQFLFEYFSETQRNKGNFPGRFSGRQFSNSRSEMNVSTLELGDSALYLCASSFGDRVNYGYTFGSGTRLTVV.

This clone was counted once. The same CDR3 arises from other DNA sequences in this sample as well. V usage is TRBV19 and J usage is TRBJ1-4; D gene ambiguous. V dropped 3 bases and J dropped 7 bases, with 3 bases sitting between them. CDR1 LNHDA and CDR2 SQIVND come from the germline V gene (reference sequence). The CDR3 is 11 residues long. Here the CDR3 DNA reads TGTGCCAGTAGTATCGGTGAAAAACTGTTTTTT. Protein: CASSIGEKLFF.

The V call is TRBV6-5, the J call TRBJ2-3; 10 nucleotides agree with TRBD1. The CDR3 extends over 12 amino acids. Germline loops: CDR1 MNHEY, CDR2 SVGAGI. Unmatched junction bases numbered 3, after V lost 6 bases and J lost 9 bases. CDR3 sequence: CASRRTGGTQYF. The CDR3 DNA follows: TGTGCCAGCAGGCGGACAGGGGGAACGCAGTATTTT.

The gene calls are TRBV2 and TRBJ2-5, with D maybe TRBD2 (6 bases). This CDR3 contains 13 residues. In germline, CDR1 is SNHLY, CDR2 FYNNEI. V was trimmed by 4 bases and J by 3 bases, leaving 9 bases between them. For the CDR3, the DNA is TGTGCCAGCAGTGGATTAGCGGAAGAGACCCAGTACTTC. Its protein product is CASSGLAEETQYF.

This clone is a singleton in its sample. The rearrangement uses TRBV5-4 and TRBJ2-5; the D gene could be TRBD1 or TRBD2 (5 bases each). Trimming removed 5 bases at V and 3 bases at J, with 14 bases between. The germline gives CDR1 SGHNT, CDR2 YYREEE (reference sequence). This CDR3 spans 14 amino acids. This chain's CDR3 is CASSRKLGEETQYF. The DNA of the CDR3 is TGTGCCAGCAGTCGAAAGTTGGGGGAAGAGACCCAGTACTTC.

The genes are TRBV19 and TRBJ1-4, with D possibly matching TRBD1 (5 bases). The CDR3 has 14 residues. V was cut by 5 bases and J by 6 bases, with 13 bases left in between. The germline V gene encodes CDR1 LNHDA and CDR2 SQIVND (reference sequence). Here the CDR3 reads CASSAGLSYEKLFF. Here the CDR3 DNA reads TGTGCCAGTAGTGCGGGACTATCTTATGAAAAACTGTTTTTT.

This clone was seen just once. The CDR3 reads CASSFLAGGQDTQYF. The CDR3 DNA sequence: TGTGCCAGCAGCTTTTTAGCGGGGGGGCAAGATACGCAGTATTTT. The chain combines TRBV7-8 with TRBJ2-3, with 11 positions matching TRBD2. Germline V gene lookup returns CDR1 SGHVS and CDR2 FQNEAQ. With 3 bases clipped from V and 5 bases from J, the junction kept 4 bases outside the gene matches. The CDR3 consists of 15 residues.

The chain recombines TRBV19 with TRBJ1-2; 7 positions match TRBD1. The germline V gene encodes CDR1 LNHDA and CDR2 SQIVND (reference sequence). V dropped 4 bases and J dropped 2; count of bases not matched to a gene: 1. The CDR3 consists of 13 residues. CDR3 sequence reads: CASSTDRNYGYTF. The CDR3 region has the DNA TGTGCCAGTAGTACGGACAGGAACTATGGCTACACCTTC.

This clone was counted a few times. This chain uses TRBV4-1 with TRBJ1-5, with 8 bases identical to TRBD1. This CDR3 spans 14 amino acids. The junction had 8 bases not matched to a gene; V was cut back by 10 bases and J by 3 bases. Germline V lookup: CDR1 MGHRA, CDR2 YSYEKL. The CDR3 loop reads CATGQGGFNQPQHF. The CDR3 DNA reads as TGCGCCACTGGACAGGGAGGTTTCAATCAGCCCCAGCATTTT.

The rearrangement links TRBV4-3 to TRBJ1-2; weak D call: TRBD1 (6 bases). V lost 5 bases and J 6 bases, leaving 19 bases between the germline ends. CDR1 LGHNA and CDR2 YSLEER come from the germline V gene. This CDR3 spans 15 amino acids. The CDR3 region has the DNA TGCGCCAGCAGCACCCGGGGGGGGCGTACGGATGGCTACACCTTC. Encoded protein: CASSTRGGRTDGYTF.

The genes are TRBV5-1 and TRBJ2-6; unclear D gene. There are 17 residues in the CDR3. Looked up from germline, CDR1 is SGHRS and CDR2 is YFSETQ. Trimming pared 0 bases from V and 0 bases from J, leaving 10 bases between. CDR3: CASSLDRFTSGANVLTF. CDR3 sequence (DNA): TGCGCCAGCAGCTTGGATCGGTTCACCTCTGGGGCCAACGTCCTGACTTTC. The whole variable domain, remainder taken from reference TRBV5-1 and TRBJ2-6, is KAGVTQTPRYLIKTRGQQVTLSCSPISGHRSVSWYQQTPGQGLQFLFEYFSETQRNKGNFPGRFSGRQFSNSRSEMNVSTLELGDSALYLCASSLDRFTSGANVLTFGAGSRLTVL.

This chain's CDR3 is CASSRRTTTRSTDTQYF. The CDR3 bases are TGTGCCAGCAGCCGGAGGACCACCACCCGAAGCACAGATACGCAGTATTTT. The chain is built from TRBV7-6 and TRBJ2-3, with D possibly being TRBD2 (5 bases). The CDR3 extends over 17 amino acids. Deletions cut 5 bases from V and 0 bases from J, with 18 bases between. CDR1 and CDR2 (germline): SGHVS, FNYEAQ.

The gene calls are TRBV19 and TRBJ2-3; unclear D gene. The ends were cut back, 7 bases at V and 0 bases at J, with 14 bases in the middle. The CDR3 consists of 15 residues. The V gene's germline CDR1 is LNHDA and CDR2 SQIVND (reference sequence). The CDR3 loop reads CASTTLGSSTDTQYF. In DNA, the CDR3 is TGTGCCAGTACCACCCTGGGTTCTAGCACAGATACGCAGTATTTT.

V and J are TRBV27 and TRBJ1-5; TRBD1 aligns across 7 bases. J lost 3 bases, V lost 7 bases, and 6 bases had no gene match. There are 14 residues in the CDR3. The V gene's germline CDR1 is MNHEY and CDR2 SMNVEV (reference sequence). CDR3 sequence reads: CASNLQGDNQPQHF. CDR3 bases: TGTGCCAGCAACCTTCAGGGGGACAATCAGCCCCAGCATTTT.

V gene TRBV5-1 combines with J gene TRBJ2-7; 8 bases line up with TRBD1. The CDR3 loop spans 11 amino acids. Germline V lookup: CDR1 SGHRS, CDR2 YFSETQ. Unmatched junction bases numbered 2, after V lost 2 bases and J lost 10 bases. The CDR3, as DNA: TGCGCCAGCAGCTTAGGACAGGGACAGTACTTC. Translation gives CASSLGQGQYF.

This chain's CDR3 is CASSVGGANSGNTIYF. The CDR3 DNA sequence: TGTGCCAGCAGCGTAGGGGGCGCAAACTCTGGAAACACCATATATTTT. The chain is built from TRBV9 and TRBJ1-3; weak D call: TRBD1 (5 bases). Trimming cost V 0 bases and J 0 bases, with 10 bases left between them. The germline V gene has CDR1 SGDLS and CDR2 YYNGEE. The CDR3 is made up of 16 amino acids.

The chain has TRBV12-5 and TRBJ2-1, with 9 bases matching TRBD1. Trimming took 3 bases from V and 5 from J; bases not matched to a gene: 8. The CDR3 length is 16 residues. The germline V gene has CDR1 LGHNT and CDR2 FRNRAP. The CDR3 DNA is TGTGCTAGTGGTTTAATGTTTGGGACAGGGAACAATGAGCAGTTCTTC. This codes for CASGLMFGTGNNEQFF.

This sequence joins TRBV5-6 and TRBJ2-7, with D possibly being TRBD2 (6 bases). The V end was cut by 1 base, the J end by 0 bases, with 8 bases between. The CDR3 is made up of 14 amino acids. The germline gives CDR1 SGHDT, CDR2 YYEEEE. The CDR3 DNA reads as TGTGCCAGCAGCTTGAGCGGGCACTCCTACGAGCAGTACTTC. This codes for CASSLSGHSYEQYF.

V is TRBV13 and J is TRBJ1-3; the match to TRBD1 covers 8 bases. CDR1 is PRHDT and CDR2 is FYEKMQ in the germline V gene (reference sequence). J lost 3 bases, V lost 6 bases, and 4 bases had no gene match. CDR3 size: 14 residues. The CDR3 protein is CASRTRGLGNTIYF. The CDR3 nucleotides are TGTGCCAGCAGAACCAGGGGGCTTGGAAACACCATATATTTT.

The genes are TRBV4-1 and TRBJ2-5, with a tentative D call TRBD2 (6 bases). The J call is uncertain, as TRBJ2-7 better fits the DNA end. Germline V gene data show CDR1 as MGHRA and CDR2 as YSYEKL. The CDR3 runs to 19 residues. The CDR3 loop reads CASSQGKGRLLLGRDEQYF. Here the CDR3 DNA reads TGCGCCAGCAGCCAAGGAAAAGGGAGGCTATTATTGGGGCGCGACGAGCAGTACTTC.

V usage is TRBV29-1 and J usage is TRBJ2-3; possibly TRBD1 for D (6 bases). Germline V CDR1 and CDR2: SQVTM, ANQGSEA. This CDR3 is built from 14 residues. Trimming left V 5 bases short and J 5 bases short, with 17 bases between. For the CDR3, the DNA is TGCAGCGTTCAGGGGACCTTCCTCGGAGATACGCAGTATTTT. As protein: CSVQGTFLGDTQYF.

The chain combines TRBV18 with TRBJ1-1; perhaps TRBD1 as D (5 bases). The CDR3 is 13 residues long. Trimming left V 6 bases short and J 4 bases short, with 12 bases between. Germline V gives CDR1 KGHSH, CDR2 LQKENI. The CDR3 spells CASSQGEATEAFF. The CDR3 DNA follows: TGTGCCAGCTCCCAAGGGGAGGCCACTGAAGCTTTCTTT. Full variable domain (outside the CDR3, taken from reference TRBV18 and TRBJ1-1): NAGVMQNPRHLVRRRGQEARLRCSPMKGHSHVYWYRQLPEEGLKFMVYLQKENIIDESGMPKERFSAEFPKEGPSILRIQQVVRGDSAAYFCASSQGEATEAFFGQGTRLTVV.

This chain connects TRBV5-4 to TRBJ1-2, with unresolved D. The CDR3 is 14 amino acids. Germline-derived CDR1 and CDR2 are SGHNT and YYREEE (reference sequence). Trimming removed 4 bases from V and 0 bases from J, with 10 bases in between. As DNA, the CDR3 is TGTGCCAGCAGCCCTGGACCCGCTAACTATGGCTACACCTTC. The encoded protein is CASSPGPANYGYTF. Together with reference TRBV5-4 and TRBJ1-2, the CDR3 gives the full variable domain: ETGVTQSPTHLIKTRGQQVTLRCSSQSGHNTVSWYQQALGQGPQFIFQYYREEENGRGNFPPRFSGLQFPNYSSELNVNALELDDSALYLCASSPGPANYGYTFGSGTRLTVV.

The chain joins TRBV7-2 to TRBJ2-7; TRBD1 might be the D (6 bases). V lost 4 bases to trimming and J lost 0 bases, with 13 bases between them. The CDR3 length is 15 residues. In germline, CDR1 is SGHTA, CDR2 FQGNSA. CDR3 bases: TGTGCCAGCAGCTCGGGACACCCTTCCTCCTACGAGCAGTACTTC. It codes for CASSSGHPSSYEQYF.

The chain carries TRBV5-1 and TRBJ2-1; TRBD2 aligns across 8 bases. The V gene end was trimmed by 2 bases and the J gene end by 7 bases; junction bases not matched to a gene: 5. The CDR3 covers 14 residues. CDR1 is SGHRS, CDR2 YFSETQ, per germline. CDR3 protein: CASSFGTSGNEQFF. The CDR3 region has the DNA TGCGCCAGCAGCTTCGGGACTAGTGGGAATGAGCAGTTCTTC. Supplemented by reference TRBV5-1 and TRBJ2-1, the full variable domain reads KAGVTQTPRYLIKTRGQQVTLSCSPISGHRSVSWYQQTPGQGLQFLFEYFSETQRNKGNFPGRFSGRQFSNSRSEMNVSTLELGDSALYLCASSFGTSGNEQFFGPGTRLTVL.

J is TRBJ1-2 and V is TRBV28, with TRBD1 as a possible D gene (5 bases). CDR3 length: 15 amino acids. In germline, CDR1 is MDHEN, CDR2 SYDVKM. Trimming removed 6 bases at V and 3 bases at J, with 17 bases between. The CDR3 DNA is TGTGCCAGCAGCCTCGGGACGGAAACTTACTATGGCTACACCTTC. It is translated as CASSLGTETYYGYTF.

The chain carries TRBV19 and TRBJ2-3; either TRBD1 or TRBD2 may fit D (6 bases each). The ends were cut back, 5 bases at V and 8 bases at J, with 23 bases in the middle. Germline V gives CDR1 LNHDA, CDR2 SQIVND (reference sequence). The CDR3 is 16 residues long. In DNA form, the CDR3 reads TGTGCCAGTAGTCCCCTCGGGCAGGGGAAGGAGGGTACGCAGTATTTT. Its translation: CASSPLGQGKEGTQYF.